A single TCR beta chain is shown here with its context. What it binds is not known. The source of the sample is a study of regulatory T cells. Primers: 52 TRBV forward and 13 TRBJ reverse. Measured with immunoSEQ multiplex PCR; TCRdb has only the in-frame clones, and not every one. Among 2,000 to 2,500 clones, less than 80% were seen once, and the ten largest hold 33%. Germline V lookup: CDR1 MNHNS, CDR2 SASEGT. The CDR3 has 12 residues. Trimming shortened V by 8 bases and J by 5 bases, and 12 bases separated the two germline ends. Study observations and caveats: Patient repertoires had restricted TRB V-J pairs and skewed V and J usage, most in Tregs.

The TCR comes from a person aged 30 to 40 with CD3G deficiency. V is TRBV6-1 and J is TRBJ1-1; possible D gene TRBD1, 5 bases. Sequenced input: CD8+ T cells sorted from blood. CDR3 protein: CASGQGETEAFF. The CDR3 DNA reads as TGTGCCAGCGGGCAGGGTGAGACTGAAGCTTTCTTT.